Sequencing of this T cell receptor beta chain was carried out in a study of T cell repertoires in cytomegalovirus infection. As concerns this clonotype: The junction departs from the called germline gene at one end, perhaps through a read error.

TCRdb processed the reads anew with MiXCR; each CDR3 protein has one entry. The sample carries roughly 500,000 distinct CDR3 sequences, more than 15% recorded once. This CDR3 comprises 18 residues. CDR1 SGHTA and CDR2 FQGNSA come from the germline V gene. The chain joins TRBV7-2 to TRBJ2-7; 13 bases agree with TRBD2. The TCR originated in a human donor in good health (CMV status not recorded). Some clones in this sample may be carry-over from other donors' samples. The source material was CD8+ T cells from PBMCs. The CDR3 bases are TGTGCCAGCAGCTTAGCCAAGGGACTAGCGGGATGGGCCTTAGAGCAGAACTTC. Translated: CASSLAKGLAGWALEQNF.